These 28 T cell receptor beta chains came from one sample sequenced in a study of T cell responses to AZD1222 COVID-19 vaccine. Produced via immunoSEQ multiplex PCR; TCRdb's table is partial and in-frame only. The sample includes approximately 79,000 clones, around 86% of them seen just once. The input for sequencing was peripheral blood, taken on day 0 of AZD1222 vaccination. These receptors all stem from an adult in good health.

The chain recombines TRBV7-5 with TRBJ1-1; TRBD1, the table's D call, was not compared with the DNA. TRBV7-5 corresponds to a pseudogene. The CDR3 is 14 amino acids. The CDR3 is CVHSAGQLNTEAFF. For the CDR3, the DNA is TGTGTCCACTCGGCAGGGCAGCTGAACACTGAAGCTTTCTTT.

This clone has only one observation. The chain combines TRBV10-1 with TRBJ2-3; 14 bases agree with TRBD2. The CDR3 is 16 residues long. V trimming: 3 bases; J trimming: 4 bases; junction bases outside the gene matches: 3. Per the germline V gene, CDR1 is WNHNN and CDR2 is SYGVQD (reference sequence). The CDR3 bases are TGCGCCAGCAGTGAAGGGACTAGCGGGAGCCCAGATACGCAGTATTTT. Its translation is CASSEGTSGSPDTQYF.

The V call is TRBV15, the J call TRBJ2-1; 8 positions agree with TRBD2. Germline V CDR1 and CDR2: LNHNV, YYDKDF (reference sequence). With 6 bases clipped from V and 8 bases from J, the junction kept 12 bases outside the gene matches. The CDR3 sequence is 15 residues long. CDR3 protein: CATRESGGPQDEQFF. The CDR3 nucleotides read TGTGCCACCAGAGAATCGGGAGGGCCTCAGGATGAGCAGTTCTTC.

The genes are TRBV9 and TRBJ2-7, with 10 bases fitting TRBD1. V lost 3 bases to trimming and J lost 4 bases; unmatched junction nucleotides: 10. The CDR3 is 16 residues long. In germline, CDR1 is SGDLS, CDR2 YYNGEE. The CDR3 region has the DNA TGTGCCAGCAGCGAGGGGGGACAGGGGTCCCCATACGAGCAGTACTTC. This sequence encodes CASSEGGQGSPYEQYF.

This rearrangement joins TRBV6-1 to TRBJ1-2; D is ambiguous. This CDR3 is 13 amino acids long. Germline CDR1 reads MNHNS; CDR2 reads SASEGT. Between the trimmed V and J ends, which lost 0 bases and 3 bases, there was a span of 5 bases. The CDR3 coding sequence is TGTGCCAGCAGTGAAGCAACAGACTATGGCTACACCTTC. Protein sequence: CASSEATDYGYTF.

The table lists this clone with a count of one. This chain connects TRBV6-5 to TRBJ1-2; D gene uncertain. The CDR3 totals 13 residues. V was clipped by 7 bases and J by 8 bases, with 17 bases between them. Looked up from germline, CDR1 is MNHEY and CDR2 is SVGAGI. The DNA for the CDR3 is TGTGCCAGCATGGATGGCCACTCTAAAGGCTACACCTTC. This encodes CASMDGHSKGYTF.

The V and J genes are TRBV19 and TRBJ1-5; 8 positions match TRBD1. V was clipped by 3 bases and J by 4 bases; unmatched bases: 8. Germline loops: CDR1 LNHDA, CDR2 SQIVND (reference sequence). The CDR3 contains 16 residues. In nucleotides, the CDR3 is TGTGCCAGTAGTATGGCAGGGGGCGTAGGTAATCAGCCCCAGCATTTT. Translated: CASSMAGGVGNQPQHF.

J is TRBJ1-1 and V is TRBV5-1; possibly TRBD1 for D (6 bases). The germline V gene has CDR1 SGHRS and CDR2 YFSETQ. V dropped 0 bases and J dropped 2 bases, with 11 bases sitting between them. This CDR3 contains 15 residues. CDR3 nucleotide sequence: TGCGCCAGCAGCTTGGATCGGGGGCAAAACACTGAAGCTTTCTTT. This sequence encodes CASSLDRGQNTEAFF.

The chain employs TRBV6-2 or TRBV6-3 and TRBJ2-7, with D hard to call. Germline V gene lookup returns CDR1 MNHEY and CDR2 SVGEGT. Trimming removed 0 bases at V and 5 bases at J, with 11 bases between. The CDR3 runs to 14 residues. The CDR3 reads CASSYSQSVDEQYF. CDR3 bases: TGTGCCAGCAGTTACTCGCAGTCTGTCGACGAGCAGTACTTC.

V and J are TRBV7-6 and TRBJ2-7; TRBD2 matches at 12 bases. The CDR3 runs to 18 residues. V shed 6 bases, J shed 2 bases, and the junction held 14 bases outside the gene matches. Looked up from germline, CDR1 is SGHVS and CDR2 is FNYEAQ. The CDR3 sequence is CASSRRLAGGPRTYEQYF. The CDR3 region has the DNA TGTGCCAGCAGTCGTCGGCTAGCGGGAGGGCCCCGAACCTACGAGCAGTACTTC.

The chain joins TRBV28 to TRBJ1-2, with D hard to call. V was shortened by 1 base and J by 0 bases, with 12 bases between the two germline ends. The CDR3 consists of 16 residues. Looked up from germline, CDR1 is MDHEN and CDR2 is SYDVKM. CDR3 DNA: TGTGCCAGCAGTTTATCTGGGAACACCCCTAACTATGGCTACACCTTC. Amino acids: CASSLSGNTPNYGYTF.

The chain carries TRBV6-5 and TRBJ2-4; D is ambiguous. In germline, CDR1 is MNHEY, CDR2 SVGAGI. Trimming removed 5 bases from V and 0 bases from J, with 11 bases in between. This CDR3 is built from 15 residues. CDR3 in DNA: TGTGCCAGCAGTACCAATAGACTAGCCAAAAACATTCAGTACTTC. Its protein product is CASSTNRLAKNIQYF.

This chain uses TRBV7-6 with TRBJ2-6; TRBD1 aligns across 7 bases. Germline V gives CDR1 SGHVS, CDR2 FNYEAQ. This CDR3 comprises 18 residues. Losses at the gene ends were 1 base for V and 0 bases for J; bases not matched to a gene: 6. The CDR3 region is CASSLDWAGGSGANVLTF. The CDR3 region has the DNA TGTGCCAGCAGCTTAGATTGGGCAGGGGGCTCTGGGGCCAACGTCCTGACTTTC.

This chain uses TRBV4-3 with TRBJ1-4; D is possibly TRBD1 (5 bases). Per germline, CDR1 LGHNA and CDR2 YSLEER. V was shortened by 0 bases and J by 0 bases, with 14 bases between the two germline ends. The CDR3 contains 18 residues. DNA of the CDR3: TGCGCCAGCAGCCAAGAGACCGGGACCGATGCAACTAATGAAAAACTGTTTTTT. Protein: CASSQETGTDATNEKLFF.

This clone appeared a few times. The V and J genes are TRBV2 and TRBJ2-2, with TRBD2 matching over 9 bases. CDR3 length equals 17 residues. Per the germline V gene, CDR1 is SNHLY and CDR2 is FYNNEI. The V and J ends lost 3 bases and 5 bases, in that order; junction bases with no gene match: 10. This chain's CDR3 is CASSERGLAGNTGELFF. The CDR3 bases are TGTGCCAGCAGTGAGAGGGGTCTAGCGGGAAATACCGGGGAGCTGTTTTTT. Supplemented by reference TRBV2 and TRBJ2-2, the full variable domain reads EPEVTQTPSHQVTQMGQEVILRCVPISNHLYFYWYRQILGQKVEFLVSFYNNEISEKSEIFDDQFSVERPDGSNFTLKIRSTKLEDSAMYFCASSERGLAGNTGELFFGEGSRLTVL.

The genes are TRBV6-1 and TRBJ2-5; the D call may be TRBD1 or TRBD2 (5 bases each). Germline assignment: CDR1 MNHNS and CDR2 SASEGT. Trimming removed 3 bases from V and 5 bases from J, with 13 bases in between. The CDR3 covers 14 residues. This CDR3 reads CASSDALEGETQYF. The CDR3 region has the DNA TGTGCCAGCAGTGATGCCCTCGAGGGGGAGACCCAGTACTTC.

In its sample, this clone was seen once. The chain couples TRBV5-4 to TRBJ2-7; TRBD2 matches 9 bases. Germline V gene lookup returns CDR1 SGHNT and CDR2 YYREEE (reference sequence). V lost 0 bases to trimming and J lost 7 bases; unmatched junction nucleotides: 17. This CDR3 contains 18 residues. The CDR3 nucleotides are TGTGCCAGCAGCTTGGAGCCTTTTAGCGGGAGCCCAACCGGGGAGCAGTACTTC. Its protein product is CASSLEPFSGSPTGEQYF.

This clone occurred a few times. The rearrangement joins TRBV19 to TRBJ2-1, with 8 bases matching TRBD2. From germline, CDR1 is LNHDA and CDR2 SQIVND (reference sequence). The ends lost 4 bases at V and 6 bases at J; junction bases unmatched: 8. The CDR3 totals 15 residues. CDR3 sequence reads: CASSRGAGVSNEQFF. The CDR3 nucleotides read TGTGCCAGTAGTAGGGGAGCGGGAGTGAGCAATGAGCAGTTCTTC.

This clone turned up a few times. V usage is TRBV4-1 and J usage is TRBJ2-1; 7 bases align to TRBD1. The CDR3 runs 14 residues. Losses at the gene ends were 0 bases for V and 14 bases for J; bases not matched to a gene: 10. Germline assignment: CDR1 MGHRA and CDR2 YSYEKL. In nucleotides, the CDR3 is TGCGCCAGCAGCCAAGATTCGCAGACAGGGAGAGAGTTCTTC. Amino acid sequence: CASSQDSQTGREFF.

This chain joins TRBV28 and TRBJ1-6; D ambiguous. Germline loops: CDR1 MDHEN, CDR2 SYDVKM. V gave up 8 bases and J gave up 4 bases, with 24 bases separating them. The CDR3 loop spans 18 amino acids. CDR3 sequence reads: CASWTSSANAGYNSPLHF. For the CDR3, the DNA is TGTGCCAGCTGGACCTCCTCGGCCAACGCGGGATATAATTCACCCCTCCACTTT. Full variable domain (remainder filled in from reference TRBV28 and TRBJ1-6): DVKVTQSSRYLVKRTGEKVFLECVQDMDHENMFWYRQDPGLGLRLIYFSYDVKMKEKGDIPEGYSVSREKKERFSLILESASTNQTSMYLCASWTSSANAGYNSPLHFGNGTRLTVT.

This rearrangement joins TRBV28 to TRBJ1-2, with 8 bases lining up with TRBD1. Germline trimming cut 5 bases from V and 7 bases from J; bases unmatched to any gene: 9. This CDR3 is 14 amino acids long. CDR1 MDHEN and CDR2 SYDVKM come from the germline V gene. CDR3 protein: CASSLKTGGRGYTF. DNA of the CDR3: TGTGCCAGCAGTCTTAAAACAGGGGGTCGTGGCTACACCTTC.

This sequence joins TRBV6-2 or TRBV6-3 and TRBJ1-5; D is unclear. CDR1 and CDR2 (germline): MNHEY, SVGEGT. The V and J ends lost 2 bases and 1 base respectively, with 9 bases between them. The CDR3 contains 15 residues. CDR3 DNA: TGTGCCAGCAGTTACGGGCCTCCAAGCAATCAGCCCCAGCATTTT. Amino acid sequence: CASSYGPPSNQPQHF.

DNA for the CDR3: TGCGCCAGCAGCCTTCGGGGGCAGGACGATGAGCAGTTCTTC. It codes for CASSLRGQDDEQFF. The chain combines TRBV5-1 with TRBJ2-1; tentatively, D is TRBD1 or TRBD2 (6 bases each). CDR1 is SGHRS, CDR2 YFSETQ, per germline. The V and J ends lost 4 bases and 8 bases respectively, with 16 bases between them. This CDR3 contains 14 residues.

This chain links TRBV3-1 (or the pseudogene TRBV3-2) with TRBJ1-1; D gene ambiguous. Per germline, CDR1 LGHDT and CDR2 YNNKEL (reference sequence). The CDR3 sequence is 13 residues long. V was clipped by 0 bases and J by 3 bases, with 5 bases between them. CDR3 protein: CASSQDGDTEAFF. CDR3 sequence (DNA): TGTGCCAGCAGCCAAGACGGCGACACTGAAGCTTTCTTT.

V gene TRBV28 combines with J gene TRBJ2-5, with a weak D call TRBD1 (5 bases). The length of the CDR3 is 16 residues. Germline-derived CDR1 and CDR2 are MDHEN and SYDVKM. V was cut by 3 bases and J by 4 bases, with 18 bases left in between. The CDR3: CASSFLGALPPETQYF. The CDR3 DNA reads TGTGCCAGCAGTTTCCTAGGGGCCCTCCCGCCAGAGACCCAGTACTTC.

CDR3 sequence: CASSSVGQGGGNTIYF. CDR3 in DNA: TGTGCCAGCAGCTCCGTTGGACAGGGTGGTGGAAACACCATATATTTT. The V call is TRBV7-2, the J call TRBJ1-3; 8 bases are shared with TRBD1. After removal of 4 bases from V and 3 bases from J, the junction contained 8 bases not matched to a gene. Looked up from germline, CDR1 is SGHTA and CDR2 is FQGNSA. CDR3 length equals 16 residues.

This clone was observed a single time. The chain carries TRBV7-6 and TRBJ2-2; weak D call: TRBD2 (5 bases). This CDR3 comprises 16 residues. Trimming pared 3 bases from V and 3 bases from J, leaving 14 bases between. CDR1 is SGHVS and CDR2 is FNYEAQ in the germline V gene. CDR3 in amino acids: CASSFFSGGDTGELFF. For the CDR3, the DNA is TGTGCCAGCAGCTTCTTCTCCGGAGGAGACACCGGGGAGCTGTTTTTT.

The rearrangement links TRBV7-9 to TRBJ1-6; tentative D call: TRBD1 (6 bases). Trimming pared 5 bases from V and 0 bases from J, leaving 14 bases between. The germline V gene encodes CDR1 SEHNR and CDR2 FQNEAQ (reference sequence). The length of the CDR3 is 17 residues. This CDR3 is CASSEVDSHSYNSPLHF. DNA for the CDR3: TGTGCCAGCAGCGAGGTGGACAGCCACTCCTATAATTCACCCCTCCACTTT. The full variable domain, with the rest looked up from reference TRBV7-9 and TRBJ1-6, is DTGVSQNPRHKITKRGQNVTFRCDPISEHNRLYWYRQTLGQGPEFLTYFQNEAQLEKSRLLSDRFSAERPKGSFSTLEIQRTEQGDSAMYLCASSEVDSHSYNSPLHFGNGTRLTVT.